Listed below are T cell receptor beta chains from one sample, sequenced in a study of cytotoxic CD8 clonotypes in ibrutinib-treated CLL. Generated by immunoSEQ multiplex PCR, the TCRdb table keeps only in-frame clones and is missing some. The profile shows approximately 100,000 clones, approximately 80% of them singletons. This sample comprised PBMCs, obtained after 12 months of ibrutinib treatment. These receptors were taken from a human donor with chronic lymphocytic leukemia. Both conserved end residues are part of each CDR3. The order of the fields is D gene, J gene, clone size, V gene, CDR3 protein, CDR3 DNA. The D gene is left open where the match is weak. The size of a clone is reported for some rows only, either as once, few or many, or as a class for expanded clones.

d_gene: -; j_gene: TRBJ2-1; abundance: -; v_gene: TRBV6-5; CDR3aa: CASRDVGLLNEQFF; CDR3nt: TGTGCCAGCAGGGACGTTGGGCTGCTCAATGAGCAGTTCTTC
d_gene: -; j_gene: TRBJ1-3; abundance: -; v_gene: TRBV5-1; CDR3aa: CASSPIGDSGNTIYF; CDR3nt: TGCGCCAGCAGCCCCATTGGGGACTCTGGAAACACCATATATTTT
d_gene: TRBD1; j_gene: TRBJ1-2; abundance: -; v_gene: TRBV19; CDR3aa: CASIKTGPGYGYTF; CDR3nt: TGTGCCAGTATTAAGACAGGGCCTGGCTATGGCTACACCTTC
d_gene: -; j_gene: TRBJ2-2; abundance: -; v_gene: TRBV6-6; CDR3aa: CASSRIRSGAGELFF; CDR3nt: TGTGCCAGCAGCCGGATAAGAAGTGGCGCCGGGGAGCTGTTTTTT
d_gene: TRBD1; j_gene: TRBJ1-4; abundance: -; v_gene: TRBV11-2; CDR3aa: CASSSGQANEKLFF; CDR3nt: TGTGCCAGCAGCTCGGGACAGGCTAATGAAAAACTGTTTTTT
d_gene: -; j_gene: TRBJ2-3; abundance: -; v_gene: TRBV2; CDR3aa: CAPGGPTDTQYF; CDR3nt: TGTGCCCCCGGGGGGCCTACAGATACGCAGTATTTT
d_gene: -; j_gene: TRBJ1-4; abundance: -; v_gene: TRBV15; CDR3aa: CATSRGAGERLFF; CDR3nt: TGTGCCACCAGCAGAGGGGCAGGGGAGAGACTGTTTTTT
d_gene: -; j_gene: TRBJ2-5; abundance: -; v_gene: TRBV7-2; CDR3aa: CASSFSVETQYF; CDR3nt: TGTGCCAGCAGCTTCAGTGTTGAGACCCAGTACTTC
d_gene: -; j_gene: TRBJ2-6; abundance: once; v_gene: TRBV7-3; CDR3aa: CASSPLSGANVLTF; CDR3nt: TGTGCCAGCAGCCCTCTATCTGGGGCCAACGTCCTGACTTTC
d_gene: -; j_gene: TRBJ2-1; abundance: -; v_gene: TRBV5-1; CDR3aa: CASSLNTGNYNEQFF; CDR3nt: TGCGCCAGCAGCCTGAACACGGGAAACTACAATGAGCAGTTCTTC
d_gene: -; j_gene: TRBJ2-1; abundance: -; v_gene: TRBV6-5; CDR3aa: CASNTPGGNEQFF; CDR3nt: TGTGCCAGCAATACTCCAGGAGGCAATGAGCAGTTCTTC
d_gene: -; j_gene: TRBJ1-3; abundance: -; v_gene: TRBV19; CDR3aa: CATQSSGNTIYF; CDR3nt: TGTGCCACCCAGAGCTCTGGAAACACCATATATTTT
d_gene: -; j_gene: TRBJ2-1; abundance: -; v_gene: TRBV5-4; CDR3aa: CASSLNREQFF; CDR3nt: TGTGCCAGCAGCTTGAACAGGGAGCAGTTCTTC
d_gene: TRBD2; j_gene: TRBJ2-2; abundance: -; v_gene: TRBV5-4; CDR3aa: CASSFAGGQSGELFF; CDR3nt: TGTGCCAGCAGCTTCGCGGGGGGGCAGAGCGGGGAGCTGTTTTTT
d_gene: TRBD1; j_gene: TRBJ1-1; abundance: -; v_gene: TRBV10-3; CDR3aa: CAISESDRFFEAFF; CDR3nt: TGTGCCATCAGTGAGTCGGACAGGTTCTTTGAAGCTTTCTTT
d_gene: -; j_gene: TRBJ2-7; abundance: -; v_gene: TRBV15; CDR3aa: CATQQGLEPYEQYF; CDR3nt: TGTGCCACCCAGCAGGGGCTCGAACCCTACGAGCAGTACTTC
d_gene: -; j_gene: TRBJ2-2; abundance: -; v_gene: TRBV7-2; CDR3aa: CASSLGGTGELFF; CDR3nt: TGTGCCAGCAGCTTGGGAGGTACCGGGGAGCTGTTTTTT
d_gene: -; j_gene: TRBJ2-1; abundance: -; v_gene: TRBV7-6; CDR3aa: CASSPLLGNEQFF; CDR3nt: TGTGCCAGCAGCCCCCTGTTGGGCAATGAGCAGTTCTTC
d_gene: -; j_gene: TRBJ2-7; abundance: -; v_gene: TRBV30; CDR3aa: CAWSRTYEQYF; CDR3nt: TGTGCCTGGAGTAGAACCTACGAGCAGTACTTC
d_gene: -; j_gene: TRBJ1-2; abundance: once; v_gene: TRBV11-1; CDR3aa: CASTLRPDSGYTF; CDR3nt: TGTGCCAGCACCCTCCGACCGGACTCGGGCTACACCTTC
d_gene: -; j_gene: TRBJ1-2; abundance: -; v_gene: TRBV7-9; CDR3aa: CASSFSGANYGYTF; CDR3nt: TGTGCCAGCAGCTTTTCAGGGGCTAACTATGGCTACACCTTC
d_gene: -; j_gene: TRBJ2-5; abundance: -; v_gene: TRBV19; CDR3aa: CASSIQGLGETQYF; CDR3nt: TGTGCCAGTAGTATTCAGGGTTTAGGTGAGACCCAGTACTTC
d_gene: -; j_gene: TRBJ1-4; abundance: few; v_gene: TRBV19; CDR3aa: CASSILFQATNEKLFF; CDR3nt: TGTGCCAGTAGTATCCTGTTCCAGGCAACTAATGAAAAACTGTTTTTT
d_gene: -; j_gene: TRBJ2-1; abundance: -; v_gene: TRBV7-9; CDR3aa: CASSFSLGGRSYNEQFF; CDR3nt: TGTGCCAGCAGTTTTAGTCTCGGGGGCCGCTCCTACAATGAGCAGTTCTTC
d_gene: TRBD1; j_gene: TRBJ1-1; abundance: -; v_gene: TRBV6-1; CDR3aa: CASGRGGGITEAFF; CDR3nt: TGTGCCAGCGGCCGAGGGGGCGGAATCACTGAAGCTTTCTTT
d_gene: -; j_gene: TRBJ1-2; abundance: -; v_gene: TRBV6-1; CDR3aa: CASSETTAGPYGYTF; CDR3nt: TGTGCCAGCAGTGAAACGACAGCCGGACCCTATGGCTACACCTTC
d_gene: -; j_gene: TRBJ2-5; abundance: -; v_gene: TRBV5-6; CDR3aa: CASSLWGEKVETQYF; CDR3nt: TGTGCCAGCAGCTTGTGGGGGGAAAAGGTAGAGACCCAGTACTTC
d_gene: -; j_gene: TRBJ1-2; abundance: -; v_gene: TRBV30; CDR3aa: CAWSPGSYGYTF; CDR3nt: TGTGCCTGGAGTCCAGGGTCTTACGGCTACACCTTC
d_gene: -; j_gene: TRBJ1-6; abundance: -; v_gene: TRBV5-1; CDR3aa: CASSLTHVRGNSPLHF; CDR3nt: TGCGCCAGCAGCTTGACACACGTCCGAGGTAATTCACCCCTCCACTTT
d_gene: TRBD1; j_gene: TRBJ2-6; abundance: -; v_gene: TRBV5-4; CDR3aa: CASSSRDRGFAGANVLTF; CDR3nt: TGTGCCAGCAGCTCCCGGGACAGGGGATTTGCTGGGGCCAACGTCCTGACTTTC
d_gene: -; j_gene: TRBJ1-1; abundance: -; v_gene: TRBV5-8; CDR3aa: CASSLERRAYGTEAFF; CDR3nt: TGTGCCAGCAGCTTGGAAAGGCGGGCTTACGGCACTGAAGCTTTCTTT
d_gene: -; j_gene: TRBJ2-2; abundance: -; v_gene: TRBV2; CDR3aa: CASSGVSVSTGELFF; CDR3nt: TGTGCCAGCAGTGGGGTGTCAGTGAGCACCGGGGAGCTGTTTTTT
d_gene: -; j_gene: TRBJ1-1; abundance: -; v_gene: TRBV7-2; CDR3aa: CASSFPVQNTEAFF; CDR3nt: TGTGCCAGCAGCTTCCCCGTCCAGAACACTGAAGCTTTCTTT
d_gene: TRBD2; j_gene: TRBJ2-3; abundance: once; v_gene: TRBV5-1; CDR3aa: CASRLAGGQGDTQYF; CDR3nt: TGCGCCAGCCGACTAGCGGGGGGCCAAGGAGATACGCAGTATTTT
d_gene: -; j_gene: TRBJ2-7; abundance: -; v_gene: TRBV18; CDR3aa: CASSPTGATYEQYF; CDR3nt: TGTGCCAGCTCACCGACGGGGGCTACCTACGAGCAGTACTTC
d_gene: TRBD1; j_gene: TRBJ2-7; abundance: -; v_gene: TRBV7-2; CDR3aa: CASSLWTGISSYEQYF; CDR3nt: TGTGCCAGCAGCTTATGGACAGGGATTTCTTCCTACGAGCAGTACTTC
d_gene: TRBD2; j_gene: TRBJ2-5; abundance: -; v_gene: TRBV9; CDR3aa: CASSWAATSGDQETQYF; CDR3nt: TGTGCCAGCAGCTGGGCGGCGACTAGCGGCGACCAAGAGACCCAGTACTTC